Listed below are T cell receptor beta chains from one sample, sequenced in a study of blood T cell repertoires in COVID-19. Repertoires were generated with immunoSEQ multiplex PCR, while TCRdb's copy carries only in-frame clones and drops some. The repertoire includes 100,000 to 140,000 clones, around nine tenths of them detected once, and over 1% sits in the top ten. The sample was peripheral blood. The receptors stem from a woman aged 25 to 39 with acute or convalescent COVID-19. The conserved cysteine and the conserved F or W are not part of the CDR3 here. Each record gives: V gene, J gene, clone size, D gene, CDR3 protein. D genes are given only for firm matches. Where a row states a size, it is once, few, many or the class of an expanded clone; other rows omit it.

V gene: TRBV5-4
J gene: TRBJ2-6
clone size: .
D gene: TRBD1
CDR3 protein: ASSSIGQVPSGANVLT

V gene: TRBV7-3
J gene: TRBJ2-3
clone size: medium-sized
D gene: TRBD2
CDR3 protein: ASSGLAGGTDTQY

V gene: TRBV7-8
J gene: TRBJ2-1
clone size: .
D gene: TRBD2
CDR3 protein: ASSFRSGGPNNEQF

V gene: TRBV7-2
J gene: TRBJ1-2
clone size: .
D gene: .
CDR3 protein: ASSSTQGNYGYT

V gene: TRBV19
J gene: TRBJ2-2
clone size: .
D gene: .
CDR3 protein: ASEQGGSNTGELF

V gene: TRBV12-3/TRBV12-4
J gene: TRBJ2-1
clone size: .
D gene: .
CDR3 protein: ASRKGQFNEQF

V gene: TRBV6-1
J gene: TRBJ2-7
clone size: .
D gene: .
CDR3 protein: ASSEQTVSYEQY

V gene: TRBV28
J gene: TRBJ1-5
clone size: .
D gene: .
CDR3 protein: ASMSGQGEMWPQH

V gene: TRBV9
J gene: TRBJ1-2
clone size: .
D gene: .
CDR3 protein: ASRDTGTNYGYT

V gene: TRBV15
J gene: TRBJ1-1
clone size: .
D gene: .
CDR3 protein: ATSRDWALGAF

V gene: TRBV28
J gene: TRBJ2-5
clone size: .
D gene: TRBD2
CDR3 protein: ASSSIWLAGAETQY

V gene: TRBV6-2/TRBV6-3
J gene: TRBJ2-7
clone size: .
D gene: .
CDR3 protein: ASSKTGHYEQY

V gene: TRBV10-3
J gene: TRBJ2-5
clone size: .
D gene: .
CDR3 protein: AIRQGGGEETQY

V gene: TRBV28
J gene: TRBJ1-5
clone size: .
D gene: .
CDR3 protein: ASREGVLGQPQH

V gene: TRBV5-1
J gene: TRBJ2-7
clone size: .
D gene: .
CDR3 protein: ASSLHDTSYEQY

V gene: TRBV5-1
J gene: TRBJ2-5
clone size: few
D gene: .
CDR3 protein: ASSFTEQETQY

V gene: TRBV28
J gene: TRBJ2-7
clone size: .
D gene: .
CDR3 protein: ASRPRDFKKRGEQY

V gene: TRBV28
J gene: TRBJ1-4
clone size: .
D gene: TRBD1
CDR3 protein: ASSQGDRTTTNEKLF

V gene: TRBV11-2
J gene: TRBJ2-7
clone size: once
D gene: .
CDR3 protein: ASSSNYEQY

V gene: TRBV5-1
J gene: TRBJ1-6
clone size: .
D gene: .
CDR3 protein: ASSLESSSYNSPLH

V gene: TRBV19
J gene: TRBJ1-3
clone size: .
D gene: .
CDR3 protein: ASSTGGPGNTIY

V gene: TRBV9
J gene: TRBJ1-3
clone size: .
D gene: .
CDR3 protein: ASSPGLGNTIY

V gene: TRBV7-8
J gene: TRBJ1-5
clone size: .
D gene: TRBD1
CDR3 protein: ASMGRDRGVGSQPQH

V gene: TRBV4-3
J gene: TRBJ2-1
clone size: .
D gene: TRBD2
CDR3 protein: ASSQILAGEAYNEQF